This T cell receptor (beta chain) derives from a study of control samples from healthy donors and cancer patients. Germline V lookup: CDR1 MNHEY, CDR2 SVGAGI. There are 11 residues in the CDR3. The germline V and J ends were trimmed by 4 bases and 7 bases, with 4 bases remaining between them. Clones were read by immunoSEQ multiplex PCR, and TCRdb kept only the in-frame ones, dropping some. The sample has under 200,000 clones; roughly 92% are singletons. V gene TRBV6-5 combines with J gene TRBJ2-2; D ambiguous. This sequence was found in a woman in her twenties or thirties in good health. The sequenced sample was blood. The CDR3 region has the DNA TGTGCCAGCAGTTCGCGCGGGGAGCTGTTTTTT. This translates into CASSSRGELFF.